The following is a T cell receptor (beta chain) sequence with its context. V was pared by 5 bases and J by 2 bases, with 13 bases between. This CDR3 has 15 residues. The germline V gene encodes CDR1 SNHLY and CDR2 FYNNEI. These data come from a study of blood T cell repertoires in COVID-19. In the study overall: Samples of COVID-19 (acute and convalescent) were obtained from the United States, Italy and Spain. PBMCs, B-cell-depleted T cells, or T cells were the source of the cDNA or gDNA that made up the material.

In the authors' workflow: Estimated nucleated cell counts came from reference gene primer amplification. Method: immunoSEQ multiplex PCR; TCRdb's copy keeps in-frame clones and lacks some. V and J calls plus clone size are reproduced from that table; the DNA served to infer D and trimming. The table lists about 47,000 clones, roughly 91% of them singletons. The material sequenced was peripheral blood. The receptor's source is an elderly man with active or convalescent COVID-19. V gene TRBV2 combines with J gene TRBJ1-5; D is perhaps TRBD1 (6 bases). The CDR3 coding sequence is TGTGCCAGCAGTTTGGCAGCAGGGGGCAATCAGCCCCAGCATTTT. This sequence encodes CASSLAAGGNQPQHF.